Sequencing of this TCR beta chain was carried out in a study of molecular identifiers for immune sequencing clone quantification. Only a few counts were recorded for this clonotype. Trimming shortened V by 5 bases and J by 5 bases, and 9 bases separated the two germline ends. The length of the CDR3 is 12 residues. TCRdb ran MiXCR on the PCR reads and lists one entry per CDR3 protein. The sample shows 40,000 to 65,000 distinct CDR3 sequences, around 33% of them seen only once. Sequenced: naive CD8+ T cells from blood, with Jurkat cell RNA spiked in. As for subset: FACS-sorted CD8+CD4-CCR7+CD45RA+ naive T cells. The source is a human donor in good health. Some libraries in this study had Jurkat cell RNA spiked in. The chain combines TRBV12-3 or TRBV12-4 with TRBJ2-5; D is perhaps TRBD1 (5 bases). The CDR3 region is CASSDAGETQYF. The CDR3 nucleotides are TGTGCCAGCAGTGACGCAGGGGAGACCCAGTACTTC.